This T cell receptor (beta chain) was retrieved from a study of blood T cells in healthy people across ages. Overall study: T cells yielded about one barcoded beta molecule per two cells through template switching. Study outcomes and limitations: Diversity estimates from one million T cells were considered underestimates.

This clonotype was detected only a few times. Antigen unknown. For the second PCR, which ran for about 6 to 11 cycles, a sample-barcoded 5' primer and a J-beta primer mix were used. Each cDNA was tagged by a template-switch adaptor containing 12 random nucleotides. TCRdb reprocessed the 5' RACE reads via MiXCR and lists one record per CDR3 protein. The sample consists of hundreds of thousands of distinct CDR3 sequences, roughly a quarter of them appearing once. With 6 bases removed from V and 1 base from J, the gap between germline ends came to 13 bases. Germline CDR1 MNHEY, CDR2 SVGAGI. The CDR3 loop spans 14 amino acids. The data were also submitted as part of a second study, on T cells of mothers and their children. That investigation notes: The study sampled three healthy Caucasian mothers and their six children.

The chain carries TRBV6-5 and TRBJ2-7; no clear D. Specimen: blood. The sequence was obtained from a boy between 2 and 10 years old in good health. The chain's CDR3 is CASRSNGRSYEQYF. The CDR3 DNA sequence: TGTGCCAGCAGATCCAACGGCAGGTCCTACGAGCAGTACTTC.